This TCR beta chain was captured in a study of CD8 T cells in ankylosing spondylitis (dated by TCRdb to about 2017). Background for the entire study: The study profiled T cell receptor beta repertoires in healthy donors and ankylosing spondylitis patients to find disease-linked TCR variants. The full study cohort was made up of 25 ankylosing spondylitis patients and around 100 healthy donors. Peripheral blood was sampled, and synovial fluid was also collected from ankylosing spondylitis patients. Overall results and qualifications from the work: The disease-linked clones showed a CD8+ phenotype and occurred at relatively low frequencies in peripheral blood. Blood from ankylosing spondylitis patients appeared to be characterized by a TCR beta motif made up of 8 or 9 highly homologous amino acid variants. Some motif variants were previously reported in synovial fluid and blood of reactive arthritis patients, suggesting common disease-initiation mechanisms. According to the report, matched synovial fluid samples from ankylosing spondylitis patients were significantly enriched for the disease-linked clones.

Regarding this clonotype: No antigen is known for it. There are no base qualities to consult, and no much larger clone falls within one base.

The listed sequencing device is Illumina HiSeq 2500. Quantitative 5'-RACE with molecular barcodes was used to prepare TCR beta libraries. On the study's bioinformatics: A new computational method based on a probabilistic model of VDJ rearrangement was used to identify disease-linked TCR variants. The public reads were reanalyzed by TCRdb: fastp trimming at Q25, MiXCR alignment, in-frame beta chains only. Rows with a matching CDR3 protein are joined into one entry that keeps the most common DNA and genes. Here the V and J calls rest on TCRdb's processing, not on the authors' analysis. The sample data list about 250,000 distinct CDR3 sequences, and approximately 20% of these were observed just once. The ten biggest clones cover under 40% of the sample. The V and J ends are trimmed by 5 bases and 2 bases, leaving 16 bases between them. The germline V gene (reference sequence) yields DFQATT for CDR1 and SNEGSKA for CDR2. The CDR3 starts with the cysteine, ends with the phenylalanine, and has 15 residues. The kept DNA is CDR3 alone, 45 bases in frame from the first base.

The sequence links TRBV20-1 to TRBJ2-4; the D gene is perhaps TRBD2, on 5 matching bases. This TCR was recovered from a male donor with ankylosing spondylitis or in good health (not recorded which). The sequenced sample was blood, either unsorted or a sorted T cell fraction (not recorded which). The DNA is TGCAGTGCTCCGAATACGACGGGGACCAAAAACATTCAGTACTTC. Translated, it gives CSAPNTTGTKNIQYF.